These T cell receptor beta chains were read from a single sample in a study of blood T cell repertoires in COVID-19. TCRdb keeps only in-frame clones here, not all; method: immunoSEQ multiplex PCR. In the table there are around 100,000 clones, 74% of which are singletons. The sample comprised peripheral blood. These receptors all come from a man between 65 and 85 years old with COVID-19, enrolled during active disease. Both conserved end residues are part of each CDR3. The order of the fields is D gene, clone size, V gene, J gene, CDR3 protein, CDR3 DNA. A D gene is named only where the DNA matches it firmly. Some rows have no size entry. The others give once, few or many, or a class for an expanded clone.

D gene: NA
clone size: NA
V gene: TRBV6-4
J gene: TRBJ1-1
CDR3 protein: CASRFDRNTEAFF
CDR3 DNA: TGTGCCAGCAGATTCGACAGGAACACTGAAGCTTTCTTT

D gene: NA
clone size: NA
V gene: TRBV7-3
J gene: TRBJ2-3
CDR3 protein: CASSEGLHTDTQYF
CDR3 DNA: TGTGCCAGCAGCGAGGGACTGCACACAGATACGCAGTATTTT

D gene: TRBD1
clone size: NA
V gene: TRBV25-1
J gene: TRBJ1-2
CDR3 protein: CASSEGGTGDNYGYTF
CDR3 DNA: TGTGCCAGCAGTGAAGGAGGGACAGGGGATAACTATGGCTACACCTTC

D gene: NA
clone size: NA
V gene: TRBV5-1
J gene: TRBJ1-3
CDR3 protein: CASSGGSGNTIYF
CDR3 DNA: TGCGCCAGCAGCGGAGGTTCTGGAAACACCATATATTTT

D gene: TRBD1
clone size: NA
V gene: TRBV7-8
J gene: TRBJ1-1
CDR3 protein: CASSRPIKLLRDRADTEAFF
CDR3 DNA: TGTGCCAGCAGCCGCCCCATAAAACTTCTCCGGGACAGGGCTGACACTGAAGCTTTCTTT

D gene: NA
clone size: NA
V gene: TRBV6-5
J gene: TRBJ2-5
CDR3 protein: CASSLVYQETQYF
CDR3 DNA: TGTGCCAGCAGTTTAGTGTACCAAGAGACCCAGTACTTC

D gene: TRBD1
clone size: NA
V gene: TRBV7-3
J gene: TRBJ1-1
CDR3 protein: CASSLQGANTEAFF
CDR3 DNA: TGTGCCAGCAGCTTACAGGGGGCTAACACTGAAGCTTTCTTT

D gene: NA
clone size: NA
V gene: TRBV21-1
J gene: TRBJ1-2
CDR3 protein: CASSKAHHVGQGLYGYTF
CDR3 DNA: TGTGCCAGCAGCAAAGCCCACCACGTGGGACAGGGCCTATATGGCTACACCTTC

D gene: NA
clone size: NA
V gene: TRBV5-1
J gene: TRBJ1-6
CDR3 protein: CASSLRQLSSYNSPLHF
CDR3 DNA: TGCGCCAGCAGCCTCCGACAGCTCAGCTCCTATAATTCACCCCTCCACTTT

D gene: NA
clone size: once
V gene: TRBV29-1
J gene: TRBJ2-7
CDR3 protein: CSVEDARSYEQYF
CDR3 DNA: TGCAGCGTTGAAGACGCGAGGTCCTACGAGCAGTACTTC

D gene: NA
clone size: NA
V gene: TRBV9
J gene: TRBJ2-1
CDR3 protein: CASSVDAGPYNEQFF
CDR3 DNA: TGTGCCAGCAGCGTAGACGCGGGGCCCTACAATGAGCAGTTCTTC